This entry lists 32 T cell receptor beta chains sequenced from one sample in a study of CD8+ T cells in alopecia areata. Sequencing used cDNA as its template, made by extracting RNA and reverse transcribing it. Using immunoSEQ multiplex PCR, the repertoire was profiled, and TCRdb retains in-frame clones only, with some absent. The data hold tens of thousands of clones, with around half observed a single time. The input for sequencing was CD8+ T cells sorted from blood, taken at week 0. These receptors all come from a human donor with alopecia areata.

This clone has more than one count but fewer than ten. CDR3 sequence: CASSLVPAQDSFTDTQYF. CDR3 nucleotides: TGTGCCAGCAGCTTAGTTCCAGCACAGGACAGCTTCACAGATACGCAGTATTTT. The chain carries TRBV7-8 and TRBJ2-3, with D tentatively TRBD1 (6 bases). V was pared by 1 base and J by 2 bases, with 19 bases between. The germline V gene has CDR1 SGHVS and CDR2 FQNEAQ. The CDR3 is 18 amino acids. Supplemented by reference TRBV7-8 and TRBJ2-3, the full variable domain reads GAGVSQSPRYKVAKRGQDVALRCDPISGHVSLFWYQQALGQGPEFLTYFQNEAQLDKSGLPSDRFFAERPEGSVSTLKIQRTQQEDSAVYLCASSLVPAQDSFTDTQYFGPGTRLTVL.

CDR3 in DNA: TGTGCCAGCAGTTACTCATCAGAGAGGATCTACAATGAGCAGTTCTTC. Translated: CASSYSSERIYNEQFF. The chain is built from TRBV6-5 and TRBJ2-1; D is unresolved. Germline V gene data show CDR1 as MNHEY and CDR2 as SVGAGI. Between the trimmed V and J ends, which lost 0 bases and 3 bases, there was a span of 12 bases. The CDR3 covers 16 residues.

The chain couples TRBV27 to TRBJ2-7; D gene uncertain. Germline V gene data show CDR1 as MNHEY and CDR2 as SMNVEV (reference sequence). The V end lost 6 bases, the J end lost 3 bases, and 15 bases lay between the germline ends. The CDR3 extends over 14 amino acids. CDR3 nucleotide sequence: TGTGCCAGCAGCATGGGTTCGGGCGGCTACGAGCAGTACTTC. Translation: CASSMGSGGYEQYF.

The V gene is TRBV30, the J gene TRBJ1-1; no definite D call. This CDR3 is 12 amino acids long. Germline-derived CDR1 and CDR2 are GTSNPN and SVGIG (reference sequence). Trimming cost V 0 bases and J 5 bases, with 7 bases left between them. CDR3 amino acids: CAWSVSVTEAFF. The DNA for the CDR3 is TGTGCCTGGAGTGTTAGTGTGACTGAAGCTTTCTTT. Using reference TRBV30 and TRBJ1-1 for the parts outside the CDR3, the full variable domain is SQTIHQWPATLVQPVGSPLSLECTVEGTSNPNLYWYRQAAGRGLQLLFYSVGIGQISSEVPQNLSASRPQDRQFILSSKKLLLSDSGFYLCAWSVSVTEAFFGQGTRLTVV.

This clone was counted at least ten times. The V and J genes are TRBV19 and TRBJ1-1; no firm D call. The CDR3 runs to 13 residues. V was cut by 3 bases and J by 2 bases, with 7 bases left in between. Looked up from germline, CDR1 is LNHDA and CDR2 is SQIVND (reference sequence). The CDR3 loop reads CASSMNGNTEAFF. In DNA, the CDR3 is TGTGCCAGTAGTATGAACGGTAACACTGAAGCTTTCTTT.

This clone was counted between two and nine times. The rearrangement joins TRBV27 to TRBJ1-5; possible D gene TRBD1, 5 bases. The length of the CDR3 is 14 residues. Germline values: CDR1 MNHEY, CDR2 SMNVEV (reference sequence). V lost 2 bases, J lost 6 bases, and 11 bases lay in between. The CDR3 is CASSLLWGGQPQHF. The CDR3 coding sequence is TGTGCCAGCAGTTTACTCTGGGGCGGTCAGCCCCAGCATTTT.

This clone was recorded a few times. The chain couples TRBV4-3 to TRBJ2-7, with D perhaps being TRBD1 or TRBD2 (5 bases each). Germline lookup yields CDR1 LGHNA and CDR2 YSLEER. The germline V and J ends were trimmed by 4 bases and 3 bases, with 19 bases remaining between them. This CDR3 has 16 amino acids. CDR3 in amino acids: CASSRGLGDPLYEQYF. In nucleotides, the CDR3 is TGCGCCAGCAGCCGAGGACTCGGGGACCCTCTCTACGAGCAGTACTTC.

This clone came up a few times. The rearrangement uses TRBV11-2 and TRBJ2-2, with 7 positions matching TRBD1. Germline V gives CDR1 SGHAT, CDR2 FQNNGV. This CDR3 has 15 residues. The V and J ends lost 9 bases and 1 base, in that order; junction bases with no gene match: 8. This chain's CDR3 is CASRGQILNTGELFF. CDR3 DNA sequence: TGTGCCAGTCGGGGACAGATCCTGAACACCGGGGAGCTGTTTTTT. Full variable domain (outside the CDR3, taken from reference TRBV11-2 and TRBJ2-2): EAGVAQSPRYKIIEKRQSVAFWCNPISGHATLYWYQQILGQGPKLLIQFQNNGVVDDSQLPKDRFSAERLKGVDSTLKIQPAKLEDSAVYLCASRGQILNTGELFFGEGSRLTVL.

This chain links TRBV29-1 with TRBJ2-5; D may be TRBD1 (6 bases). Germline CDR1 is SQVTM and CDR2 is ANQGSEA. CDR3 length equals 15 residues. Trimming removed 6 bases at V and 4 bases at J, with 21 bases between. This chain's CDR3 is CSVSLPTGTRETQYF. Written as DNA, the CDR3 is TGCAGCGTCTCTCTTCCGACCGGGACACGAGAGACCCAGTACTTC.

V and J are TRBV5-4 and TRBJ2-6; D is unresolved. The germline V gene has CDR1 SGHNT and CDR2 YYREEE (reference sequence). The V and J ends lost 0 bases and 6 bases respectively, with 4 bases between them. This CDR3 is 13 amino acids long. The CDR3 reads CASSLGVANVLTF. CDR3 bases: TGTGCCAGCAGCTTGGGTGTGGCCAACGTCCTGACTTTC. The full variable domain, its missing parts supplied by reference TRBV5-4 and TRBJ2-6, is ETGVTQSPTHLIKTRGQQVTLRCSSQSGHNTVSWYQQALGQGPQFIFQYYREEENGRGNFPPRFSGLQFPNYSSELNVNALELDDSALYLCASSLGVANVLTFGAGSRLTVL.

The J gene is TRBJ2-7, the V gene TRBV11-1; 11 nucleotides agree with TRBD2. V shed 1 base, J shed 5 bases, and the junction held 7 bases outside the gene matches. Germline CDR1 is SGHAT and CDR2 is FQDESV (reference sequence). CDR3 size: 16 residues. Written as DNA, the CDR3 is TGTGCCAGCAGCTTAGTCCGACTAGCGGGAAAGGACGAGCAGTACTTC. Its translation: CASSLVRLAGKDEQYF.

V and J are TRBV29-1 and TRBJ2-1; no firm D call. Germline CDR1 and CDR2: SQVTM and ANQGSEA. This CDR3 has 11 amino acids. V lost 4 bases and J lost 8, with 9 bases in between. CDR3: CSVGIGYEQFF. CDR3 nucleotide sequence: TGCAGCGTTGGGATAGGGTATGAGCAGTTCTTC.

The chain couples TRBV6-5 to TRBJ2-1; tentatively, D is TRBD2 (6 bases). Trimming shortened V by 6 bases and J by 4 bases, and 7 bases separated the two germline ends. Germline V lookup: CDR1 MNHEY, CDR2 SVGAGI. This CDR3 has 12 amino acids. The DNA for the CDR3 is TGTGCCAGCAGCCGGGGGTACAATGAGCAGTTCTTC. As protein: CASSRGYNEQFF.

The CDR3: CASSRQVLGGEAFF. The CDR3 DNA sequence: TGTGCCAGCAGCCGCCAAGTCTTGGGAGGGGAAGCTTTCTTT. The gene calls are TRBV4-2 and TRBJ1-1; D remains unclear. Trimming took 4 bases from V and 8 from J, leaving 17 bases between them. This CDR3 is 14 amino acids long. CDR1 and CDR2 from the germline V gene are LGHNA and YNFKEQ.

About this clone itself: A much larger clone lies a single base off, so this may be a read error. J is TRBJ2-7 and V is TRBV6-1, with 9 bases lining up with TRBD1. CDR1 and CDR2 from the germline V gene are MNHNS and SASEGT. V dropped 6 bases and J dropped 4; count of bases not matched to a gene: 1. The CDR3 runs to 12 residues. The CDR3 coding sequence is TGTGCCAGCAGGACAGGGGGGTACGAGCAGTACTTC. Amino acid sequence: CASRTGGYEQYF.

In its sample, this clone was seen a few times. The CDR3 DNA is TGTGCCAGCAGCTTAGGGGACAGCTACGAGCAGTACTTC. This gives the protein CASSLGDSYEQYF. The J gene is TRBJ2-7, the V gene TRBV11-2; 7 bases are a match to TRBD1. There are 13 residues in the CDR3. Germline V gene lookup returns CDR1 SGHAT and CDR2 FQNNGV. V was clipped by 1 base and J by 3 bases; unmatched bases: 0. The full variable domain, rest sourced from reference TRBV11-2 and TRBJ2-7, is EAGVAQSPRYKIIEKRQSVAFWCNPISGHATLYWYQQILGQGPKLLIQFQNNGVVDDSQLPKDRFSAERLKGVDSTLKIQPAKLEDSAVYLCASSLGDSYEQYFGPGTRLTVT.

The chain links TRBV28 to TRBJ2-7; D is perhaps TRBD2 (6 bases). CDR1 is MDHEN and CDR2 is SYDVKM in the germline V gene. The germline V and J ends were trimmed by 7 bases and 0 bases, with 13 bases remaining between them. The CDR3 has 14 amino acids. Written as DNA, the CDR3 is TGTGCCAGCAAGGAATCCGGGAGCTCCTACGAGCAGTACTTC. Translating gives CASKESGSSYEQYF.

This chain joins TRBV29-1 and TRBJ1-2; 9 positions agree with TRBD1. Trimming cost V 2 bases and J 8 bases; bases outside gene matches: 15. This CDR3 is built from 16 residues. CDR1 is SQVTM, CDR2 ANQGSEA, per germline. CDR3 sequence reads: CSVEPYRDRESGGYTF. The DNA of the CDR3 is TGCAGCGTTGAACCATACCGGGACAGGGAATCGGGGGGCTACACCTTC.

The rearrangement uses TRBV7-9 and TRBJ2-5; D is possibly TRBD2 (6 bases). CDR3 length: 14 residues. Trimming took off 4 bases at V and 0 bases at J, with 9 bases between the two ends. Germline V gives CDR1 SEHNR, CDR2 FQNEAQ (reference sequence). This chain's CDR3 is CASSWPGDQETQYF. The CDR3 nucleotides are TGTGCCAGCAGCTGGCCGGGAGACCAAGAGACCCAGTACTTC.

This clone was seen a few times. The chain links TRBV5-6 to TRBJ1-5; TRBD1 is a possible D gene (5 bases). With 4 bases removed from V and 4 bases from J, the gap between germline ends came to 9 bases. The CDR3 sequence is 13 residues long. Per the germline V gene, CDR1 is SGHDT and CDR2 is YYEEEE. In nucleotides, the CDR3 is TGTGCCAGCAGCCGGGGGAAGAATCAGCCCCAGCATTTT. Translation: CASSRGKNQPQHF.

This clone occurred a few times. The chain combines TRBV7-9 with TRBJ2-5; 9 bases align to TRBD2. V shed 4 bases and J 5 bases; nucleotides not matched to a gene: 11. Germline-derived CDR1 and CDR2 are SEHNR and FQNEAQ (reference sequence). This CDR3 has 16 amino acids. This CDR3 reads CASSYQREEGRETQYF. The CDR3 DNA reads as TGTGCCAGCAGCTACCAGCGGGAGGAGGGTAGGGAGACCCAGTACTTC.

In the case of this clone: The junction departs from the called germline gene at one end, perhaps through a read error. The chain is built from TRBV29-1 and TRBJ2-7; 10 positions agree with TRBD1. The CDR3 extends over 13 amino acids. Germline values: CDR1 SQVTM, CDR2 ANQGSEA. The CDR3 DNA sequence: TGCAGCGTCGAAGAGGGACAGGGGCAGGAGCAGTACTTC. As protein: CSVEEGQGQEQYF.

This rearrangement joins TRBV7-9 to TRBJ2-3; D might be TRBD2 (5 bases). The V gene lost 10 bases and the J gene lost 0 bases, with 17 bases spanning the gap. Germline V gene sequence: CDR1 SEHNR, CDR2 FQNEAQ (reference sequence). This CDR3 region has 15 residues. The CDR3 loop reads CATKSGGPSTDTQYF. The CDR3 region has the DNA TGTGCCACCAAGAGCGGAGGACCTAGCACAGATACGCAGTATTTT.

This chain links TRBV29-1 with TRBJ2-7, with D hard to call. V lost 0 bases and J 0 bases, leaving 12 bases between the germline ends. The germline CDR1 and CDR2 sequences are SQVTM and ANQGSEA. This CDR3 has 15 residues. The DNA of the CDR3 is TGCAGCGTTGAAGATCATGGAGAGACCTCCTACGAGCAGTACTTC. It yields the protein CSVEDHGETSYEQYF.

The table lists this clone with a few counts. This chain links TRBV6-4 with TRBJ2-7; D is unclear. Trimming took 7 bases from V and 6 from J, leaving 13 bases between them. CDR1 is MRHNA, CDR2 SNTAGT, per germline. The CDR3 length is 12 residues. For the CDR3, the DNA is TGTGCCAGCATAGGACCGGTGAGCGAGCAGTACTTC. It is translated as CASIGPVSEQYF.

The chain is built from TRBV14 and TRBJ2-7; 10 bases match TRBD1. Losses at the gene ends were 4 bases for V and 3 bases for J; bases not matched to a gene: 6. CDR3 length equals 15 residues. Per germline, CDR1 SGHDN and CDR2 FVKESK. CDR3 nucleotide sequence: TGTGCCAGCAGCCTCGGGACAGGGGTGGGCTACGAGCAGTACTTC. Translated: CASSLGTGVGYEQYF.

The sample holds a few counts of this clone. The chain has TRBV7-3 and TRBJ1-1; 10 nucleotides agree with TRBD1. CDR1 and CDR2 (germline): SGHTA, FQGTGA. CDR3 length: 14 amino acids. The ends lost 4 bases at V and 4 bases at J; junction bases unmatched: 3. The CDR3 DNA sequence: TGTGCCAGCAGCTACGGACAGGGGGGCACTGAAGCTTTCTTT. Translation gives CASSYGQGGTEAFF.

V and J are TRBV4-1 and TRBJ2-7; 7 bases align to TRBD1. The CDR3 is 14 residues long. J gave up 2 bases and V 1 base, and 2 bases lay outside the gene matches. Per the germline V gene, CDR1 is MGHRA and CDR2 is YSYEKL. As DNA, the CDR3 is TGCGCCAGCAGCCAAGGGACAGGACCCTACGAGCAGTACTTC. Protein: CASSQGTGPYEQYF.

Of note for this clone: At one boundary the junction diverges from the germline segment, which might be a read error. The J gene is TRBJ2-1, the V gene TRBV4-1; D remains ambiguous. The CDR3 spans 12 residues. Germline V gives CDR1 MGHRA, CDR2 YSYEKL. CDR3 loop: CASSAEFNEQFF. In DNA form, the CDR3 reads TGTGCCAGCAGTGCAGAATTCAATGAGCAGTTCTTC.

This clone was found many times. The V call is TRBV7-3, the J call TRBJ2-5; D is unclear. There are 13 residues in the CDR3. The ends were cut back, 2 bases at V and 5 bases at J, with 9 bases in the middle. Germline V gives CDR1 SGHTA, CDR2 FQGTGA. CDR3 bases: TGTGCCAGCAGCTTAGAAGGGTTTGAGACCCAGTACTTC. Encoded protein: CASSLEGFETQYF.

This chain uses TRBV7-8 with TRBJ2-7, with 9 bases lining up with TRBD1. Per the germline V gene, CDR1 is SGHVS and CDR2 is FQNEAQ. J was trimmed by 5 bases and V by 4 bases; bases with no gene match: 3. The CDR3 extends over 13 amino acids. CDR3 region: CASSWGQGNEQYF. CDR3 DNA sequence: TGTGCCAGCAGCTGGGGACAGGGCAACGAGCAGTACTTC.

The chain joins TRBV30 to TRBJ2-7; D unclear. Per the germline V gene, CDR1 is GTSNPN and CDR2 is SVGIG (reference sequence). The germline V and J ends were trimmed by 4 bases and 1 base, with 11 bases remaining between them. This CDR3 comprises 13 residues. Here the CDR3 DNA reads TGTGCCTGGAATCCGGACGGTTCCTACGAGCAGTACTTC. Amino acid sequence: CAWNPDGSYEQYF.